Included here is one T cell receptor (beta chain) sequence, with context. The antigen it recognizes is unknown. No base-level quality is on record; no much larger clone is a single base apart. CDR1 is given as SNHLY and CDR2 as FYNNEI, both from the germline V gene. The CDR3 goes from the cysteine to the phenylalanine over 17 residues. Left in the record is the CDR3 DNA by itself, 51 bases read in frame from the first base. At the junction V is shortened by 6 bases and J by 4 bases; bases outside the gene matches: 8. The entry originates in a study of T cell changes during pregnancy in multiple sclerosis (dated by TCRdb to about 2019). About the full investigation: The study looked at changes in the T cell repertoire across pregnancy in women with multiple sclerosis.

Preparation of the library involved the immunoSEQ multiplex PCR assay. TCRdb limited this immuneACCESS table to in-frame rearrangements with V and J called. A share of clones is missing; checked studies link under half to unresolved V genes, and the rest is unexplained. A total of 30,000 to 45,000 clones appear in this sample, about nine tenths of them only once. In total, the top ten clones hold roughly 1.2% of the sample. This sequence originates from a female donor with multiple sclerosis, enrolled in a pregnancy study. The sequences come from CD4+ T cells from peripheral blood mononuclear cells, collected before pregnancy. This chain joins TRBV2 to TRBJ2-3; 15 bases in between match TRBD2. The CDR3 region has the sequence CASRAPGLAGGADTQYF. The DNA sequence is TGTGCCAGCAGAGCACCGGGACTAGCGGGAGGCGCAGATACGCAGTATTTT.